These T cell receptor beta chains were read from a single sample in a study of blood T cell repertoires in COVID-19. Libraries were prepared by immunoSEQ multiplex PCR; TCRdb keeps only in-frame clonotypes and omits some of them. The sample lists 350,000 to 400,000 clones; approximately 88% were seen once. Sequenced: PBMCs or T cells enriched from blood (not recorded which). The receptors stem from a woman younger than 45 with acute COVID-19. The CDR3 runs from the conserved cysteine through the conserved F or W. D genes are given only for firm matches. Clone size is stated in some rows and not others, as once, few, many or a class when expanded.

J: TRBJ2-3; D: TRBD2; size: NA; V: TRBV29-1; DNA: TGCAGCGTTGAACCCCTAGCGGGCACAGATACGCAGTATTTT; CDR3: CSVEPLAGTDTQYF
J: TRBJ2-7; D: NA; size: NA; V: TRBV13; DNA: TGTGCCAGCAGCCCTACCATAAAACAGGGTGACGGTTCCTACGAGCAGTACTTC; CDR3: CASSPTIKQGDGSYEQYF
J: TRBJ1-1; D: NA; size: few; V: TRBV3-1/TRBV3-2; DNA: TGTGCCAGCAGCCAAGAAGCCCTGAACACTGAAGCTTTCTTT; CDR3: CASSQEALNTEAFF
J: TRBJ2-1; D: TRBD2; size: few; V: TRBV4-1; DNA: TGCGCCAGCAGCCTTAGCGGGGATTACAATGAGCAGTTCTTC; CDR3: CASSLSGDYNEQFF
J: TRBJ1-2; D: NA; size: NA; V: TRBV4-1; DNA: TGCGCCAGCAGACAAATCGGGGTACGGAACAACTATGGCTACACCTTC; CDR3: CASRQIGVRNNYGYTF
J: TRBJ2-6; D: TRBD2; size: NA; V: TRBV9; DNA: TGTGCCAGCAGCGTGCCCGAGAGCGGGGCTGGGGCCAACGTCCTGACTTTC; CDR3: CASSVPESGAGANVLTF
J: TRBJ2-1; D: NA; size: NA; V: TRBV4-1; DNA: TGCGCCAGCTCACCGGGAAGGGCTAGGAGCTCCTACAATGAGCAGTTCTTC; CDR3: CASSPGRARSSYNEQFF
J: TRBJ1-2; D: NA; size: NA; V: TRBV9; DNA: TGTGCCAGCAGCGTAGGAGGAGCAAACTACTATGGCTACACCTTC; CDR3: CASSVGGANYYGYTF
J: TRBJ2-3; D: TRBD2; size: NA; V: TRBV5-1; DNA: TGCGCCAGCAGCTCGACCTGGGCTAGCGGGGGGCCCGCAGATACGCAGTATTTT; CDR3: CASSSTWASGGPADTQYF
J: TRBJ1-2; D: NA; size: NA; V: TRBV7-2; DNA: TGTGCCAGCAGCTCCCCCTCCTACTATGGCTACACCTTC; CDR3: CASSSPSYYGYTF
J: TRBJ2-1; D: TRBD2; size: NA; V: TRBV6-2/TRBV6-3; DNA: TGTGCCAGCAGTGCCCCCGGGACTAGCGGAGTAGGCTCCTACAATGAGCAGTTCTTC; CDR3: CASSAPGTSGVGSYNEQFF
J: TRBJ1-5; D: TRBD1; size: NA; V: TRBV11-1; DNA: TGTGCCAGCAGCGTAACAGGGGGTAGCAATCAGCCCCAGCATTTT; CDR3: CASSVTGGSNQPQHF
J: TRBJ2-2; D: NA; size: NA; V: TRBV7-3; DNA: TGTGCCAGCAGCCCGCGGTCCTACACCGGGGAGCTGTTTTTT; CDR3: CASSPRSYTGELFF
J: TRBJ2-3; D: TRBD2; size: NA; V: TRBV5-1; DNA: TGCGCCAGCAGCTTCGGGACTAGCGGGGGGGATACCAGCACAGATACGCAGTATTTT; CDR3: CASSFGTSGGDTSTDTQYF
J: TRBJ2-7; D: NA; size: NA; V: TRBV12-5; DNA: TGTGCTAGTGCCGCAAGGGGGGGACAAAGGGCCGAGCAGTACTTC; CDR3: CASAARGGQRAEQYF
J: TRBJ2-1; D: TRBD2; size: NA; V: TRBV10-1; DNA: TGCGCCAGCAGTGCTGGCGGGGGGCCTCGGGGACAGTTCTTC; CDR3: CASSAGGGPRGQFF
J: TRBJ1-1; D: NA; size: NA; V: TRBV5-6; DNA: TGTGCCAGCAGCTTATTGGGCGAGACCGAAGCTTTCTTT; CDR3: CASSLLGETEAFF
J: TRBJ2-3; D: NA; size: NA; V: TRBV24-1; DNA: TGTGCCACCCGCCGTACGACAACAGATACGCAGTATTTT; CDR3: CATRRTTTDTQYF
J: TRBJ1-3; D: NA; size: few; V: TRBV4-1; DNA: TGCGCCAGCAGCCAAGGGTGGCTACAGGGCGCTGGAAACACCATATATTTT; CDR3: CASSQGWLQGAGNTIYF
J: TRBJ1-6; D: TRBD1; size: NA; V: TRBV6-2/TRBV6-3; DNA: TGTGCCAGCAGCCCTCCTCCGGGACAGGGTAATTCACCCCTCCACTTT; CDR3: CASSPPPGQGNSPLHF
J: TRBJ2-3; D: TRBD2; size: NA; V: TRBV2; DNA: TGTGCCAGCACCCTCTCGGGGGGGGATACGCAGTATTTT; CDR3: CASTLSGGDTQYF
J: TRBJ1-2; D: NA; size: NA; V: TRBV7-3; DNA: TGTGCCAGCAGCTCACAGGGTTATGGCTACACCTTC; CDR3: CASSSQGYGYTF
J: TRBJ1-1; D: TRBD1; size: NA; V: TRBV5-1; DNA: TGCGCCAGCAGCCCCTGGACAGGGGATATTCAGAACACTGAAGCTTTCTTT; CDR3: CASSPWTGDIQNTEAFF
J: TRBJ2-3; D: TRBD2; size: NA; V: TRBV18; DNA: TGTGCCAGCTCACGGGGACTAGCTGATGTCACAGATACGCAGTATTTT; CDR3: CASSRGLADVTDTQYF
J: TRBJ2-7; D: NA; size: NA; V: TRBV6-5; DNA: TGTGCCAGCAGCCCCAGGACCTACGAGCAGTACTTC; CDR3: CASSPRTYEQYF
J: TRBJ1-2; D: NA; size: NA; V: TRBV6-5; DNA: TGTGCCAGCAGCACGACGCAGGGGTATGGCTACACCTTC; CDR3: CASSTTQGYGYTF
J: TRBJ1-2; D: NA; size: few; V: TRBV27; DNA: TGTGCCAGCAGTCTTTCACATGGCGGGGGCTACACCTTC; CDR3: CASSLSHGGGYTF
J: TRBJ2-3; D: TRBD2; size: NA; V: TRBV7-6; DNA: TGTGCCAGCAGCTTATATGGAGAATTAAGCGGGGCTAGCACAGATACGCAGTATTTT; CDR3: CASSLYGELSGASTDTQYF
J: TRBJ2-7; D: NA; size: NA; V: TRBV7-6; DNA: TGTGCCAGCAGCACGCTGCCGGGACACCACGAGCAGTACTTC; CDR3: CASSTLPGHHEQYF
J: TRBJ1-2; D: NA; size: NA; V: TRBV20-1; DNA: TGCAGTGCTAGGGACTTACATGGCTACACCTTC; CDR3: CSARDLHGYTF
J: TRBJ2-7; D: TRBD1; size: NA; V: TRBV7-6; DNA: TGTGCCAGCAGCTTGGACAGGGGGGTCTACGAGCAGTACTTC; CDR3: CASSLDRGVYEQYF
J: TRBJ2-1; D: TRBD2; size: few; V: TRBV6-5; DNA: TGTGCCAGCACCGCCAAGGTAGCGGGGGGCAATGAGCAGTTCTTC; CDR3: CASTAKVAGGNEQFF
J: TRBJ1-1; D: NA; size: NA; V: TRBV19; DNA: TGTGCCAGTAAAATGGAGTGGGGGCAGGGATCCACTGAAGCTTTCTTT; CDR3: CASKMEWGQGSTEAFF
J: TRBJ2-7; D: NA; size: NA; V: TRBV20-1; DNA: TGCAGTGCTAGTGATGCAGGCCCCTACGAGCAGTACTTC; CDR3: CSASDAGPYEQYF
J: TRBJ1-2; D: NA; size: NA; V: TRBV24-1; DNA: TGTGCCACCAGTGACGAAGGACAGAGCAATGGCTACACCTTC; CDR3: CATSDEGQSNGYTF